This T cell receptor (beta chain) stems from a study of long-term antiretroviral therapy in people with HIV. Findings and caveats of the study: Repertoire composition at all time points was dominated by clones that had expanded before ART.

As to this clone: Its antigen is unknown.

Survey-level resolution applied to immunoSEQ assay v3.0. Only in-frame clones appear in the TCRdb table, and some are missing; sequencing was by immunoSEQ multiplex PCR. The table includes almost 30,000 clones, 90% detected once. V dropped 6 bases and J dropped 8; count of bases not matched to a gene: 4. CDR3 size: 13 residues. Germline V gives CDR1 SNHLY, CDR2 FYNNEI. Prior to DNA extraction, the samples held roughly 1-10 million cryopreserved PBMC. Sequenced material: unsorted PBMCs, taken 3.2 years before starting antiretroviral therapy. The source of this sequence is a man aged 50 or older with HIV. This chain links TRBV2 with TRBJ1-4; 9 bases align to TRBD1. The CDR3 spells CASRQGAGEKLFF. For the CDR3, the DNA is TGTGCCAGCAGACAGGGGGCAGGGGAAAAACTGTTTTTT.